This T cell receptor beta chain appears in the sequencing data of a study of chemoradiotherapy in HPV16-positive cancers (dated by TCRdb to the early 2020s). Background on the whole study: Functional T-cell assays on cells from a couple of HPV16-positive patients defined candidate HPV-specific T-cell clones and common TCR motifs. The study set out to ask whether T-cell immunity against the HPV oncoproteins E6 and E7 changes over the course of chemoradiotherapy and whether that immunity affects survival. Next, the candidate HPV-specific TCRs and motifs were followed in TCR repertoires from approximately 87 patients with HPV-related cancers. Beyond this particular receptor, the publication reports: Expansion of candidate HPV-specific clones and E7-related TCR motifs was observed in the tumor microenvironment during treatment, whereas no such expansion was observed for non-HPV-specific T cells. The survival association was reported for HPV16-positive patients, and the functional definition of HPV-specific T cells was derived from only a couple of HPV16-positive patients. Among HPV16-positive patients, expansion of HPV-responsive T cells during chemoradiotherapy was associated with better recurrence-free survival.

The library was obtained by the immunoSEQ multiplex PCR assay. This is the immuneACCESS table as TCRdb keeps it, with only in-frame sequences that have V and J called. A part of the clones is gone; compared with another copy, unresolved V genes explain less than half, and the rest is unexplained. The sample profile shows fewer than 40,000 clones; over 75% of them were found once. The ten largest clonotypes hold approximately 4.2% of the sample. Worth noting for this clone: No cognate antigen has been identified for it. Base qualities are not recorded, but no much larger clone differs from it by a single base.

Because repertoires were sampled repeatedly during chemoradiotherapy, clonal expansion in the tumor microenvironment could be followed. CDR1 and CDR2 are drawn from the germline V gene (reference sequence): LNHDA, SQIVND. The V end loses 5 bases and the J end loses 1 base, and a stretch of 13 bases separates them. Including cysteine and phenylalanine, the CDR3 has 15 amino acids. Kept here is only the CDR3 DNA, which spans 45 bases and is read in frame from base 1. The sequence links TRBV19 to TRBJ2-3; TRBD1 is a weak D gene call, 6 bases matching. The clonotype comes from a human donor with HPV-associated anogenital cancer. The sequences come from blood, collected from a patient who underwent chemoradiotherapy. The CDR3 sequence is CASSVRGSGTDTQYF. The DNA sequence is TGTGCCAGTAGTGTGAGGGGGTCGGGCACAGATACGCAGTATTTT. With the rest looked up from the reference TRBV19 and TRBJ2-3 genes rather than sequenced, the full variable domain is DGGITQSPKYLFRKEGQNVTLSCEQNLNHDAMYWYRQDPGQGLRLIYYSQIVNDFQKGDIAEGYSVSREKKESFPLTVTSAQKNPTAFYLCASSVRGSGTDTQYFGPGTRLTVL.